These T cell receptor beta chains were read from a single sample in a study of T-cell reconstitution after alpha-beta-depleted transplantation in children. TCRdb called the PCR reads again in MiXCR, with one record for every CDR3 protein. The top ten hold roughly 15% of the sample, which has more than 400,000 distinct CDR3 sequences, 11% seen once. The input for sequencing was PBMCs, mostly from graft donor cells, taken 180 days after TCRalphabeta/CD19-depleted stem cell transplant. These receptors originate from a female patient aged 2-9 years who had a stem cell transplant for aplastic anemia, so the T cells may come from the graft donor. Each CDR3 is given with its conserved first and last residue. The D gene is left open where the match is weak. The size entry is marked missing in some rows and otherwise reads once, few, many or a size class.

j_call	d_call	v_call	cdr3_length	clone_size	cdr3_nt	cdr3_aa
TRBJ2-7	NA	TRBV28	13	many	TGTGCCAGCAGTTTCGGGAGCTTCTACGAGCAGTACTTC	CASSFGSFYEQYF
TRBJ2-2	NA	TRBV7-3	16	NA	TGTGCCAGCAGCCCAACAGGAATTACAAACACCGGGGAGCTGTTTTTT	CASSPTGITNTGELFF
TRBJ1-2	NA	TRBV7-9	13	NA	TGTGCCAGCAGCTTTCCTACTAACTATGGCTACACCTTC	CASSFPTNYGYTF
TRBJ2-7	NA	TRBV15	12	few	TGTGCCACCAGCCGATCCTTCTACGAGCAGTACTTC	CATSRSFYEQYF
TRBJ2-2	NA	TRBV20-1	12	few	TGCAGTGCCAGTGACCCCACCAGGGAGCTGTTTTTT	CSASDPTRELFF
TRBJ2-1	TRBD2	TRBV27	15	few	TGTGCCAGCAGTCACGGGACTAGCGGGAGAAATGAGCAGTTCTTC	CASSHGTSGRNEQFF
TRBJ1-1	TRBD1	TRBV12-3/TRBV12-4	17	few	TGTGCCAGCAGTTCCGAACGGGACAGGGCGAGGGGAACTGAAGCTTTCTTT	CASSSERDRARGTEAFF
TRBJ1-3	TRBD1	TRBV30	13	NA	TGTGCCTCGCAGGGGGGGTTTGGAAACACCATATATTTT	CASQGGFGNTIYF
TRBJ2-1	TRBD2	TRBV5-1	15	many	TGCGCCAGCAGCTTGGCAAGCGGGAGTTTGAATGAGCAGTTCTTC	CASSLASGSLNEQFF
TRBJ2-5	TRBD2	TRBV5-8	16	many	TGTGCCAGCAGCTCGGGACTAGCGGGAAATCAAGAGACCCAGTACTTC	CASSSGLAGNQETQYF
TRBJ1-5	TRBD1	TRBV19	19	NA	TGTGCCAGTAGTACCGGGACCGGGACAGCTTTTTTTGGCAATCAGCCCCAGCATTTT	CASSTGTGTAFFGNQPQHF
TRBJ2-1	TRBD1	TRBV20-1	12	NA	TGCAGTGCCACGCCGACAGGGGATGAGCAGTTCTTC	CSATPTGDEQFF
TRBJ2-5	NA	TRBV7-2	12	many	TGTGCCAGCAGCTTAGGCCGGGAGACCCAGTACTTC	CASSLGRETQYF
TRBJ1-5	TRBD1	TRBV7-8	15	NA	TGTGCCAGCAGCCAGGGGGCAGGGGGCCTCCTGCCCCAGCATTTT	CASSQGAGGLLPQHF
TRBJ2-1	TRBD1	TRBV12-3/TRBV12-4	16	NA	TGTGCCAGCAGATCGGGACAGGGCAGCTCCTACAATGAGCAGTTCTTC	CASRSGQGSSYNEQFF
TRBJ1-2	NA	TRBV7-6	16	NA	TGTGCCAGCAGCTTAGCCCCCCGAGACCTCCTCTATGGCTACACCTTC	CASSLAPRDLLYGYTF
TRBJ2-1	NA	TRBV2	13	NA	TGTGCCAGCAGTAAGGAGGGGGGGAGTGAGCAGTTCTTC	CASSKEGGSEQFF
TRBJ2-2	TRBD2	TRBV27	17	few	TGTGCCAGCAGTCCTGGACTAGGAAAGGCGATGAGCGGGGAGCTGTTTTTT	CASSPGLGKAMSGELFF
TRBJ2-1	NA	TRBV7-9	13	NA	TGTGCCAGCGACCAGGGGAGCTACAATGAGCAGTTCTTC	CASDQGSYNEQFF
TRBJ2-2	TRBD2	TRBV28	15	many	TGTGCCAGCAGTTTGGGAGGGCCCCGCACCGGGGAGCTGTTTTTT	CASSLGGPRTGELFF
TRBJ2-1	NA	TRBV25-1	13	NA	TGTGCCAGCAGTGAGCCCTCCGACAGCTTGCAGTTCTTC	CASSEPSDSLQFF
TRBJ2-7	NA	TRBV18	12	few	TGTGCCAGCTCACCACCGGGGAGCGAGCAGTACTTC	CASSPPGSEQYF
TRBJ2-1	NA	TRBV27	15	NA	TGTGCCAGCAATGGCGGTTTAAGCTCCTACAATGAGCAGTTCTTC	CASNGGLSSYNEQFF
TRBJ2-3	TRBD1	TRBV7-2	16	NA	TGTGCCAGCAGCTTAGTAGGACAGGGTATGACAGATACGCAGTATTTT	CASSLVGQGMTDTQYF
TRBJ1-1	TRBD1	TRBV12-3/TRBV12-4	15	many	TGTGCCAGCACCCCAACGGGGACAGGGTACACTGAAGCTTTCTTT	CASTPTGTGYTEAFF
TRBJ2-3	NA	TRBV5-6	15	NA	TGTGCCAGCAGCTCCGGGACGGGACTCACAGATACGCAGTATTTT	CASSSGTGLTDTQYF
TRBJ2-1	TRBD2	TRBV5-1	17	few	TGCGCCAGCAGCCAACAAGCCGGACTAGACTCCTACAATGAGCAGTTCTTC	CASSQQAGLDSYNEQFF
TRBJ1-2	NA	TRBV12-3/TRBV12-4	15	few	TGTGCCAGCAGTTTACGGGGGGCAGTAAGCTATGGCTACACCTTC	CASSLRGAVSYGYTF
TRBJ2-1	TRBD1	TRBV5-1	16	NA	TGCGCCAGCAGCTTGGGGCAGGGGGCTTCCTACAATGAGCAGTTCTTC	CASSLGQGASYNEQFF
TRBJ1-1	TRBD1	TRBV6-2/TRBV6-3	14	once	TGTGCCAGCGGCTTACAGGGGATGAACACTGAAGCTTTCTTT	CASGLQGMNTEAFF
TRBJ2-1	NA	TRBV5-1	15	NA	TGCGCCAGCAGCTTGGACTTCATCAGGAGCAATGAGCAGTTCTTC	CASSLDFIRSNEQFF
TRBJ2-3	NA	TRBV5-1	13	few	TGCGCCAGCAGCTTGGGACCCAGAGATACGCAGTATTTT	CASSLGPRDTQYF
TRBJ2-2	TRBD1	TRBV28	15	few	TGTGCCAGCAGTGAGGACAGGGTAGGAACCGGGGAGCTGTTTTTT	CASSEDRVGTGELFF
TRBJ2-7	NA	TRBV27	12	NA	TGTGCCAGCAAGGGTAGCTACTACGAGCAGTACTTC	CASKGSYYEQYF
TRBJ2-1	NA	TRBV27	15	few	TGTGCCAGCACCGTAGGCTACCATCGGTGGAATGAGCAGTTCTTC	CASTVGYHRWNEQFF
TRBJ2-7	NA	TRBV19	14	NA	TGTGCCAGTAGCATGGGGATAGGTTCGTACGAGCAGTACTTC	CASSMGIGSYEQYF
TRBJ1-5	TRBD1	TRBV28	12	few	TGTGCCAGCATAACAGGGGAACGGCCCCAGCATTTT	CASITGERPQHF
TRBJ1-3	NA	TRBV6-5	14	NA	TGTGCCAGCAGTTACTCCCGGATTGGAAACACCATATATTTT	CASSYSRIGNTIYF
TRBJ2-1	NA	TRBV20-1	13	few	TGCAGTGCTAGCCGGGAGTCATGGAATGAGCAGTTCTTC	CSASRESWNEQFF
TRBJ2-1	TRBD1	TRBV10-1	12	NA	TGCGCCAGCGAAGGACAGGGCGGTGAGCAGTTCTTC	CASEGQGGEQFF
TRBJ2-5	TRBD2	TRBV5-1	18	NA	TGCGCCAGCAGCCGGAGGGGACTAGCGAGCTACCTCCAAGAGACCCAGTACTTC	CASSRRGLASYLQETQYF
TRBJ1-4	NA	TRBV11-1	14	NA	TGTGCCAGCAGCCTCGACAGGTCGAATGAAAAACTGTTTTTT	CASSLDRSNEKLFF
TRBJ1-5	TRBD1	TRBV9	18	NA	TGTGCCAGCAGCAACAGGGGCTTCGTGGACTATAGCAATCAGCCCCAGCATTTT	CASSNRGFVDYSNQPQHF
TRBJ2-1	NA	TRBV20-1	17	NA	TGCAGTGCTAGGTTTGCCGGGGGGCTCGGCGTATACAATGAGCAGTTCTTC	CSARFAGGLGVYNEQFF
TRBJ2-3	NA	TRBV27	14	few	TGTGCCAGCAGTCACGGGAGTCGGCCAGATACGCAGTATTTT	CASSHGSRPDTQYF
TRBJ2-1	NA	TRBV7-2	12	many	TGTGCCAGCAGCCCAGACGGGTATGAGCAGTTCTTC	CASSPDGYEQFF
TRBJ2-6	NA	TRBV12-3/TRBV12-4	18	NA	TGTGCCAGCAGACCATACAGGGAAGGACTCTCTGGGGCCAACGTCCTGACTTTC	CASRPYREGLSGANVLTF
TRBJ1-5	TRBD1	TRBV20-1	15	many	TGCAGTGCCATGCAGGGGGCAGGGGCAAATCAGCCCCAGCATTTT	CSAMQGAGANQPQHF
TRBJ2-2	NA	TRBV7-8	13	NA	TGTGCCAGCAGCTTAGGGAGCGCCGGGGAGCTGTTTTTT	CASSLGSAGELFF
TRBJ2-5	TRBD1	TRBV4-3	15	few	TGCGCCAGCAGCCAAGATGCCGGGACAGTTGAGACCCAGTACTTC	CASSQDAGTVETQYF